This T cell receptor beta chain emerged from a study of T cells in Graves' hyperthyroidism and ophthalmopathy (dated by TCRdb to about 2019). Broadly, across the study: Peripheral blood was sampled at the time of initial diagnosis, prior to any treatment. TCR V-J signatures able to tell the groups apart were searched for in a discovery cohort of 95 to 100 patients, of whom under 45 had Graves' ophthalmopathy and 55 to 65 had stable Graves' hyperthyroidism. An independent validation cohort of under 20 hyperthyroidism patients and about 15 patients who later progressed to ophthalmopathy tested prospective prediction of ophthalmopathy. The approximately 100 discovery patients were divided at random into training and test sets in a 7:3 ratio. Thyroid tissue and blood T-cell repertoires from six Graves' hyperthyroidism patients were also compared in the study. After blood sampling, hyperthyroidism patients were treated with methimazole at a starting dose of 30 mg daily, and ophthalmopathy patients were treated with high-dose intravenous methylprednisolone. TCR Vbeta CDR3 sequencing of some 140 peripheral blood samples (over 40 ophthalmopathy, 75 or so hyperthyroidism and roughly 17 progressor patients) is reported in the paper.

In the ophthalmopathy patients, disease was moderately to severely active, with a Clinical Activity Score of 3 or more, a NOSPECS grade of 4 or more, and a duration of less than 3 months. Any patient with an uncontrolled infection, another autoimmune disease, pregnancy or lactation was excluded. Diagnoses were based on clinical symptoms, serum thyroxine and TRAb, thyroid ultrasound and orbital computed tomography. Ficoll-Paque density gradient centrifugation was used to isolate PBMCs from about 10 ml of fresh peripheral blood. Trizol reagent was used to extract total RNA, and RNA quality was then checked on an Agilent 2100 Bioanalyzer. CDR1 is given as SGHRS and CDR2 as YFSETQ, both from the germline V gene. V gives up 3 bases and J gives up 8 bases, and the segment between their germline ends measures 14 bases. From cysteine to phenylalanine, the CDR3 is 13 amino acids long. Only the CDR3 DNA is retained, 39 bases long and in frame from the first base.

The paper's findings and limits, for the study overall: Most expanded thyroid clonotypes (frequency above 0.001) were also detected in blood, suggesting blood repertoires may reflect thyroid immune responses. During validation, the model predicted progression to ophthalmopathy a median of approximately 6 months ahead of onset, with almost 71% sensitivity and 72.22% specificity. A 13 V-J signature model separated ophthalmopathy from stable hyperthyroidism, with over 85% sensitivity and roughly 84% specificity in cross-validation and 80%/75% in testing. Sample size was not statistically predetermined, and blinding of investigators to group allocation was not performed.

This clonotype was seen ten or more times. Its antigen is unknown. No base quality information exists; no much larger clone differs at one position. TCR beta CDR3 regions were amplified from RNA transcripts. The first round of RT-PCR for the TCR CDR3 was performed with the HTBI primer set and the Qiagen OneStep RT-PCR kit. The libraries were constructed in a second round of multiplex PCR and then size-selected and purified. Libraries were sequenced paired-end with 100 bp reads on an Illumina HiSeq2000. Regarding the original processing steps: SOAPnuke was used to process the raw data, removing reads that contained adapters or uncalled bases, had a mean Phred below 15, or lacked an exact match to the constant primer or identifier. High-quality paired reads were merged with COPE v1.2.5, and unique nucleotide sequences were defined as clonotypes. MiTCR v1.1 was used to align clonotypes to the IMGT TRBV, TRBD and TRBJ reference segments. Only V-J combinations with frequency above 0.0001, covering about 99% of repertoires, were analysed. The TCS score was defined as the ratio of F50 (clonal expansion) to E x V (chaos), calculated using BLOSUM62-based TCRdist between CDR3 peptides within each V-J. Welch's t-statistics and random forest reduced around 510 V-J features to 10 to 15, which were used in a naive Bayes classifier (R e1071). The Morisita-Horn index was used to measure how similar the thyroid and blood repertoires were. In TCRdb, the public reads were trimmed at Q25 with fastp and aligned with MiXCR, with productive beta chains retained. Each CDR3 protein appears once, grouped with its most common genes and DNA. Here the V and J calls rest on TCRdb's processing, not on the authors' analysis. A total of hundreds of thousands of distinct CDR3 sequences appear in this sample, approximately 14% of them only once. Jointly, the top ten make up roughly 4.3% of the sample.

This TCR was recovered from a woman between 35 and 50 years old with Graves' ophthalmopathy. Sequencing was done on a sample of blood. The rearrangement combines TRBV5-1 with TRBJ1-2, and TRBD1 may be the D gene, going by 5 matching bases. The CDR3 here reads CASSWGAAEGYTF. The nucleotide sequence is TGCGCCAGCAGCTGGGGCGCGGCGGAGGGCTACACCTTC. Joined to the reference TRBV5-1 and TRBJ1-2 proteins, this CDR3 gives the full variable domain: KAGVTQTPRYLIKTRGQQVTLSCSPISGHRSVSWYQQTPGQGLQFLFEYFSETQRNKGNFPGRFSGRQFSNSRSEMNVSTLELGDSALYLCASSWGAAEGYTFGSGTRLTVV.